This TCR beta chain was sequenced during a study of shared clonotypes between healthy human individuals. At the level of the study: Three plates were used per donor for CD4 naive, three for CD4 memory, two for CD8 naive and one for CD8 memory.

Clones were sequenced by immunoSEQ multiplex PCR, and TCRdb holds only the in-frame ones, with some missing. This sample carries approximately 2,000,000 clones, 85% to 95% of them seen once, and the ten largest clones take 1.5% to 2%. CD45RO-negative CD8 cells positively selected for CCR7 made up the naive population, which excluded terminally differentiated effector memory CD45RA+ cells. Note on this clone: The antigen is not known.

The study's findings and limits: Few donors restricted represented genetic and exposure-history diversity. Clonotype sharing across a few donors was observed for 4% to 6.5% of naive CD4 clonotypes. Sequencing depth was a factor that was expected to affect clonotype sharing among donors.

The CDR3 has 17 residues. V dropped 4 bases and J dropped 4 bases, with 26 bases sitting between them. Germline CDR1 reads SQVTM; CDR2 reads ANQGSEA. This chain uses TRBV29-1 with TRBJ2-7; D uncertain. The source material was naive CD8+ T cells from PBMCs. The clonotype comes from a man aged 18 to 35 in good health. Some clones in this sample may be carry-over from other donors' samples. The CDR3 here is CSVVGWQVPNGEYEQYF. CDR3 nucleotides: TGCAGCGTTGTGGGGTGGCAGGTACCAAACGGAGAATACGAGCAGTACTTC.